Listed below are T cell receptor beta chains from one sample, sequenced in a study of OX40 agonist ivuxolimab in advanced cancers. Some clones are missing from TCRdb's copy, which holds only in-frame ones; the method was immunoSEQ multiplex PCR. The sample holds under 20,000 clones; approximately 72% are singletons and the top ten take 24%. Here the sequenced sample was CD4+ or CD8+ T cells sorted from blood, taken in a trial of the OX40 agonist ivuxolimab. The receptors derive from an adult with an advanced solid tumor such as melanoma, head and neck, liver or kidney cancer. Both conserved end residues are part of each CDR3. A D gene is named only where the DNA matches it firmly.

D: NA
V: TRBV11-2
CDR3: CASSFGLYRGEDEAFF

D: TRBD2
V: TRBV6-4
CDR3: CASSDSAGGYNEQFF

D: NA
V: TRBV5-4
CDR3: CASSLGGAVHEQYF

D: TRBD2
V: TRBV7-6
CDR3: CASSPRTSGSTDTQYF

D: NA
V: TRBV28
CDR3: CASSLIRGSQPQHF

D: NA
V: TRBV30
CDR3: CAWSPLIMGVYGYTF

D: TRBD1
V: TRBV4-2
CDR3: CASSQSGTGEPGELFF

D: TRBD2
V: TRBV6-4
CDR3: CASSQTSGDNNEQFF

D: NA
V: TRBV11-3
CDR3: CASSLRGYEQYF

D: NA
V: TRBV28
CDR3: CATHSPYEQYF

D: NA
V: TRBV6-1
CDR3: CASSRRDSPLHF

D: NA
V: TRBV7-9
CDR3: CASSFGTGELFF

D: TRBD2
V: TRBV11-2
CDR3: CASSLGAGAQYEQYF

D: NA
V: TRBV27
CDR3: CASSPGGGIDNEQFF

D: NA
V: TRBV4-1
CDR3: CASSQDIGGLYTGELFF

D: TRBD2
V: TRBV4-2
CDR3: CASSQEAGGLAGPGNEQFF

D: NA
V: TRBV29-1
CDR3: CSVSHGGGLSPLHF

D: TRBD2
V: TRBV7-2
CDR3: CASSRLAGGDGELFF

D: NA
V: TRBV15
CDR3: CATSERGMNNEQFF

D: NA
V: TRBV29-1
CDR3: CSARGDYGYTF

D: TRBD1
V: TRBV19
CDR3: CASRQGYRNIQYF

D: NA
V: TRBV19
CDR3: CASAPGPSGYGYTF

D: TRBD1
V: TRBV5-1
CDR3: CASSLPDRSSYNEQFF

D: TRBD2
V: TRBV29-1
CDR3: CSAIGTSINEQFF

D: TRBD2
V: TRBV13
CDR3: CASSGRLAGGPSSYNEQFF

D: NA
V: TRBV4-1
CDR3: CASSPSSGYEQYF

D: TRBD1
V: TRBV19
CDR3: CASSIGPGGNYEQYF

D: NA
V: TRBV11-2
CDR3: CASSFTDTQYF

D: NA
V: TRBV7-6
CDR3: CASSLGFDEQFF

D: NA
V: TRBV7-8
CDR3: CASSLDSPSPFYGYTF

D: NA
V: TRBV7-9
CDR3: CASSLRQAGATDTQYF

D: NA
V: TRBV5-1
CDR3: CASSIGGNYGYTF

D: NA
V: TRBV11-3
CDR3: CASSSRAGVGYEQYF

D: TRBD1
V: TRBV6-5
CDR3: CASNPLQGGFEKLFF

D: NA
V: TRBV11-2
CDR3: CASSLILTDTQYF

D: NA
V: TRBV19
CDR3: CASSSGSYTGELFF

D: TRBD2
V: TRBV11-3
CDR3: CASSTRRGGLGNEQFF

D: TRBD2
V: TRBV29-1
CDR3: CSVRGGDTSYEQYF

D: NA
V: TRBV11-2
CDR3: CASSPNGVTSNEQFF

D: TRBD1
V: TRBV7-9
CDR3: CASSLGPSARTGMDSPLHF

D: NA
V: TRBV29-1
CDR3: CSAEGTEAFF

D: TRBD2
V: TRBV11-2
CDR3: CASSTTASGQETQYF

D: NA
V: TRBV9
CDR3: CASSVRGTDTQYF

D: TRBD2
V: TRBV14
CDR3: CASSQDPGGPVEQFF

D: NA
V: TRBV5-4
CDR3: CASSSYPGHLYDEQYF

D: NA
V: TRBV9
CDR3: CASSEQGNGELFF

D: TRBD1
V: TRBV2
CDR3: CASSAGTGSYYEQYF

D: NA
V: TRBV29-1
CDR3: CSVKGSIASGANVLTF

D: TRBD1
V: TRBV28
CDR3: CASSYRGDTEAFF